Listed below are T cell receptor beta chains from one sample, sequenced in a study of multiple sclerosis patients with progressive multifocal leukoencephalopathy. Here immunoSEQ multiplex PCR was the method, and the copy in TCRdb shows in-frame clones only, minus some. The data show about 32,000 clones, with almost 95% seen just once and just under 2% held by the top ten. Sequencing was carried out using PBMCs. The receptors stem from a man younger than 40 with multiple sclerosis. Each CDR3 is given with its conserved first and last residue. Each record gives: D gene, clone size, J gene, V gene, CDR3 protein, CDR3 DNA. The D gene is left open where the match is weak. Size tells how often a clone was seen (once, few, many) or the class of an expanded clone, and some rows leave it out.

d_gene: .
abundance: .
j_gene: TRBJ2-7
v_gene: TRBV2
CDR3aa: CASSEVGLPSYEQYF
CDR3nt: TGTGCCAGCAGTGAAGTCGGCCTACCTTCCTACGAGCAGTACTTC

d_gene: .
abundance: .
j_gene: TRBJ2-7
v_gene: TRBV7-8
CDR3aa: CASSGRAVSYEQYF
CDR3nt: TGTGCCAGCAGCGGACGAGCCGTATCCTACGAGCAGTACTTC

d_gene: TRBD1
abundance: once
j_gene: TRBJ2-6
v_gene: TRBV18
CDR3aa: CASSHQTGTAGANVLTF
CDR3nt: TGTGCCAGCTCACACCAGACCGGGACAGCGGGGGCCAACGTCCTGACTTTC

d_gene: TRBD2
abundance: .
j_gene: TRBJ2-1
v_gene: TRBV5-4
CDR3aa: CASSLRLAGGHNEQFF
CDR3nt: TGTGCCAGCAGCCTTCGACTAGCGGGAGGCCACAATGAGCAGTTCTTC

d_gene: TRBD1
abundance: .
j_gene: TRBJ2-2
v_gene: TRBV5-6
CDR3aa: CASRGQTGLFRDTGELFF
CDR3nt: TGTGCCAGCAGGGGGCAGACAGGGCTATTTAGGGACACCGGGGAGCTGTTTTTT

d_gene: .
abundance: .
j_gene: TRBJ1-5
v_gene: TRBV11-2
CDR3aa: CASSLGGGHGQPQHF
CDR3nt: TGTGCCAGCAGCTTAGGGGGGGGGCACGGTCAGCCCCAGCATTTT

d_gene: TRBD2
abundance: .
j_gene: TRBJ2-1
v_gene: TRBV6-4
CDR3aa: CASSESGSFNEQFF
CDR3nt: TGTGCCAGCAGTGAGAGCGGGAGTTTTAATGAGCAGTTCTTC

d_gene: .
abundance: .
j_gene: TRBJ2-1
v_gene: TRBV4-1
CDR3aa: CASSLDRQQFYNEQFF
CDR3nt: TGCGCCAGCAGCCTCGACCGACAGCAGTTTTACAATGAGCAGTTCTTC

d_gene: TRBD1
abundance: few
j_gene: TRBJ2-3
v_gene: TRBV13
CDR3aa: CASSPRFDRDNTQYF
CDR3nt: TGTGCCAGCAGCCCCCGTTTTGACAGGGATAATACGCAGTATTTT

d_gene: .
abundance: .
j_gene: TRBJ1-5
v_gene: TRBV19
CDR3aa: CASRQGNQPQHF
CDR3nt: TGTGCCAGTAGACAGGGCAATCAGCCCCAGCATTTT

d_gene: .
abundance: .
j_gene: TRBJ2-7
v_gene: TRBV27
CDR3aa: CASSSRVSSYEQYF
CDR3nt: TGTGCCAGCAGTTCGAGGGTTAGCTCCTACGAGCAGTACTTC

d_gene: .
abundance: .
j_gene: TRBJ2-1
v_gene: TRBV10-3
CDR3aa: CAISDLAPANEQFF
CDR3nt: TGTGCCATCAGTGATCTAGCGCCAGCCAATGAGCAGTTCTTC

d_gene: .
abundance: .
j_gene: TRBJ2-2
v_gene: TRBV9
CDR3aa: CASSVVTNTGELFF
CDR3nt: TGTGCCAGCAGCGTAGTAACGAACACCGGGGAGCTGTTTTTT

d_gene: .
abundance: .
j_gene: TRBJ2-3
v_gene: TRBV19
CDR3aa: CASREGPDTQYF
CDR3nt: TGTGCCAGCCGCGAGGGCCCAGATACGCAGTATTTT

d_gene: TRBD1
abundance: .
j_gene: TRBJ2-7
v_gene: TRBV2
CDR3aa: CASIMPGQGSYEQYF
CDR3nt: TGTGCCAGCATCATGCCGGGACAGGGGTCCTACGAGCAGTACTTC

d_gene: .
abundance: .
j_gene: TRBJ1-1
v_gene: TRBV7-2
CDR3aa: CASSSGLPSTEAFF
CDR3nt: TGTGCCAGCAGCTCGGGACTCCCAAGCACTGAAGCTTTCTTT

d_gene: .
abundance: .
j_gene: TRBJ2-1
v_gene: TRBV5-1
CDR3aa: CASNLFVGRHGEQFF
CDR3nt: TGCGCCAGCAACCTTTTTGTTGGGAGGCATGGGGAGCAGTTCTTC

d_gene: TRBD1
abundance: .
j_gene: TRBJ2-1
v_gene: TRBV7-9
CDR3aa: CASSPGTGASSYNEQFF
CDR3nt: TGTGCCAGCAGCCCGGGGACAGGGGCAAGCTCCTACAATGAGCAGTTCTTC

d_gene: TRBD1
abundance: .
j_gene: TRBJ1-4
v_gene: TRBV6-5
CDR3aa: CASRQGLTNEKLFF
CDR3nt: TGTGCCAGCCGACAGGGCCTAACTAATGAAAAACTGTTTTTT